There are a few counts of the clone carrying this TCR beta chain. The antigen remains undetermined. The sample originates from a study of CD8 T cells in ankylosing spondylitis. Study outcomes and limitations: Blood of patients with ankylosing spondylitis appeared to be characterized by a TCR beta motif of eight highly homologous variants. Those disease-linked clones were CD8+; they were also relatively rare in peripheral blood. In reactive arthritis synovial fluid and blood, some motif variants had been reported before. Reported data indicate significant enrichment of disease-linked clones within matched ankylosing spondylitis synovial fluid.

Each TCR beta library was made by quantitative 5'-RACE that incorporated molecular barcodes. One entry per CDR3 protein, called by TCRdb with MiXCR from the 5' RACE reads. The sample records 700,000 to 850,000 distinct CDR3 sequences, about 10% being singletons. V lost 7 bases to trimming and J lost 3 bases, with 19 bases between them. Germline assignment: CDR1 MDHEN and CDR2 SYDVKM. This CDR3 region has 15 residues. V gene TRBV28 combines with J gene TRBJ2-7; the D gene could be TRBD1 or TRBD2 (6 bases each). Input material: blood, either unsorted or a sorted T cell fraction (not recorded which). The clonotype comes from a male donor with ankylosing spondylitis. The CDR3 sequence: CASTGGGAAYYEQYF. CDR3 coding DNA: TGTGCCAGCACCGGGGGCGGGGCGGCCTACTACGAGCAGTACTTC.